Listed below are T cell receptor beta chains from one sample, sequenced in a study of blood T cells in healthy people across ages. TCRdb passed the 5' RACE reads through MiXCR, listing each CDR3 protein once. The sample holds roughly 2 million distinct CDR3 sequences, 49% seen once. The sequenced sample was blood. The receptors come from a woman aged 40 to 49 in good health. Each CDR3 is given with its conserved first and last residue. Each record gives: clone size, D gene, J gene, V gene, CDR3 DNA, CDR3 protein. The D gene is left open where the match is weak. Size is omitted from some rows. Given values are once, few, many or a class for expanded clones.

-	-	TRBJ2-3	TRBV5-1	TGCGCCAGCAGCTCTAGGAAGGCTTTCACAGATACGCAGTATTTT	CASSSRKAFTDTQYF
-	-	TRBJ2-3	TRBV20-1	TGCAGTGCCGTAACGACTAGCACAGATACGCAGTATTTT	CSAVTTSTDTQYF
-	-	TRBJ2-5	TRBV7-6	TGTGCCAGCAGCTTATCCGACGTTGGGGGTGAGACCCAGTACTTC	CASSLSDVGGETQYF
few	TRBD1	TRBJ2-7	TRBV11-2	TGTGCCAGCAGCTCCTGGACAGGGCCCTCCTACGAGCAGTACTTC	CASSSWTGPSYEQYF
-	-	TRBJ2-7	TRBV27	TGTGCCAGCAGTTTCGCCGGGGACCACGAGCAGTACTTC	CASSFAGDHEQYF
few	-	TRBJ1-4	TRBV28	TGTGCCAGCAGCTACGGTTGGCAGGGAGGCGAAAAACTGTTTTTT	CASSYGWQGGEKLFF
few	TRBD1	TRBJ1-2	TRBV3-1	TGTGCCAGCAGCCAGGACAGGGGGCGGTATGGCTACACCTTC	CASSQDRGRYGYTF
many	-	TRBJ2-5	TRBV29-1	TGCAGCGTTGAAGATCTTGGGGCAGGGGAGACCCAGTACTTC	CSVEDLGAGETQYF
-	TRBD2	TRBJ2-1	TRBV14	TGTGCCAGCAGCCCCCGACTAGCGGGGGGCAAAAATGAGCAGTTCTTC	CASSPRLAGGKNEQFF
many	TRBD2	TRBJ2-5	TRBV29-1	TGCAGCGTGACTAGCGGGGGGGAGACCCAGTACTTC	CSVTSGGETQYF
-	-	TRBJ1-2	TRBV3-1	TGTGCCAGCAGCCAGGCAGTGGGATATGGCTACACCTTC	CASSQAVGYGYTF
-	-	TRBJ1-5	TRBV28	TGTGCCAGCAGAGGCAGGGATTCACAGCCCCAGCATTTT	CASRGRDSQPQHF
-	-	TRBJ2-1	TRBV5-4	TGTGCCAGCAGCTTGACTCAAAACAATGAGCAGTTCTTC	CASSLTQNNEQFF
-	TRBD2	TRBJ2-3	TRBV20-1	TGCAGTGCTAGGTCGACTAGCGGGAGGGGCCCTAGCACAGATACGCAGTATTTT	CSARSTSGRGPSTDTQYF
-	TRBD2	TRBJ2-5	TRBV20-1	TGCAGTGCTTCTCCTCGGGGGCCGATAGCGGGGGGGCGAAGGGAGACCCAGTACTTC	CSASPRGPIAGGRRETQYF
-	TRBD1	TRBJ2-5	TRBV13	TGTGCCAGCAGCCCCTCAACAGGGGGGCCAGAGACCCAGTACTTC	CASSPSTGGPETQYF